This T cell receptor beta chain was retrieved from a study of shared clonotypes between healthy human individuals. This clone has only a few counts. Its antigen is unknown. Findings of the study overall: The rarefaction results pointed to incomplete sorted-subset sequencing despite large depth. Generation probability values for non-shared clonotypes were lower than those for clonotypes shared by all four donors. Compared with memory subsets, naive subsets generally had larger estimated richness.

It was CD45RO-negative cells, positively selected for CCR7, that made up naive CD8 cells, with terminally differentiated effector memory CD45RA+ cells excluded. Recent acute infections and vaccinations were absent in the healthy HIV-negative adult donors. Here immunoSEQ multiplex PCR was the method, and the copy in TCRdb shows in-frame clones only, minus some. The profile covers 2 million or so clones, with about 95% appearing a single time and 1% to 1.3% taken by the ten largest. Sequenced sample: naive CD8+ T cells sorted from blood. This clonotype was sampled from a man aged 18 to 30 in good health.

The CDR3 loop reads CASSLAELANYEQYF. The CDR3 coding sequence is TGTGCCAGCAGCTTAGCGGAGCTAGCCAACTACGAGCAGTACTTC. This chain connects TRBV7-8 to TRBJ2-7, with D perhaps TRBD2 (5 bases). V lost 0 bases and J 3 bases, leaving 12 bases between the germline ends. Germline V CDR1 and CDR2: SGHVS, FQNEAQ. The CDR3 extends over 15 amino acids.